These 28 T cell receptor beta chains came from one sample sequenced in a study of blood T cell repertoires in COVID-19. The repertoire was sequenced with immunoSEQ multiplex PCR; TCRdb's copy has only in-frame clones and lacks some. The data show about 170,000 clones, over 80% seen once. Source material: peripheral blood. These receptors were taken from a woman older than 75 with COVID-19, enrolled during active disease.

The chain joins TRBV19 to TRBJ1-1, with D unclear. The CDR3 totals 11 residues. The V and J ends lost 3 bases and 5 bases respectively, with 4 bases between them. Germline V gene sequence: CDR1 LNHDA, CDR2 SQIVND (reference sequence). The CDR3 DNA sequence: TGTGCCAGTAGTATTCTGACTGAAGCTTTCTTT. Its translation: CASSILTEAFF.

This chain joins TRBV7-3 and TRBJ1-4; D gene ambiguous. Trimming took off 3 bases at V and 0 bases at J, with 11 bases between the two ends. CDR3 size: 16 residues. The germline V gene encodes CDR1 SGHTA and CDR2 FQGTGA. CDR3 sequence: CASSLGPTTTNEKLFF. The DNA of the CDR3 is TGTGCCAGCAGCTTGGGCCCAACCACAACTAATGAAAAACTGTTTTTT. The complete variable domain, with remaining parts taken from reference TRBV7-3 and TRBJ1-4, reads GAGVSQTPSNKVTEKGKYVELRCDPISGHTALYWYRQSLGQGPEFLIYFQGTGAADDSGLPNDRFFAVRPEGSVSTLKIQRTERGDSAVYLCASSLGPTTTNEKLFFGSGTQLSVL.

The V gene is TRBV27, the J gene TRBJ2-4; tentatively, D is TRBD2 (5 bases). Trimming took off 6 bases at V and 6 bases at J, with 21 bases between the two ends. The germline gives CDR1 MNHEY, CDR2 SMNVEV (reference sequence). The CDR3 spans 16 residues. Written as DNA, the CDR3 is TGTGCCAGCAGCCCTCCTCCCGGGGTGCCGGGAAACATTCAGTACTTC. It translates to CASSPPPGVPGNIQYF.

This chain joins TRBV9 and TRBJ1-1; 9 bases are a match to TRBD1. The CDR3 covers 16 residues. Unmatched junction bases numbered 7, after V lost 4 bases and J lost 0 bases. From germline, CDR1 is SGDLS and CDR2 YYNGEE. CDR3 DNA sequence: TGTGCCAGCAGCCCTTGGACAGGGGCGATGAACACTGAAGCTTTCTTT. Translated, it gives CASSPWTGAMNTEAFF.

The chain joins TRBV5-1 to TRBJ1-1; 10 nucleotides agree with TRBD1. V trimming: 2 bases; J trimming: 4 bases; junction bases outside the gene matches: 8. The CDR3 contains 16 residues. Germline assignment: CDR1 SGHRS and CDR2 YFSETQ. In nucleotides, the CDR3 is TGCGCCAGCAGCTTCAGACAGGGGGCGCCGGGCACTGAAGCTTTCTTT. Translated, it gives CASSFRQGAPGTEAFF.

This chain connects TRBV4-1 to TRBJ1-2; the D is unclear. Germline V gene lookup returns CDR1 MGHRA and CDR2 YSYEKL. The CDR3 runs 15 residues. With 0 bases removed from V and 5 bases from J, the gap between germline ends came to 13 bases. CDR3 sequence: CASSQDGRGTYGYTF. The CDR3 region has the DNA TGCGCCAGCAGCCAAGATGGGAGAGGCACGTATGGCTACACCTTC.

V and J are TRBV7-2 and TRBJ1-2; D is perhaps TRBD1 (5 bases). The CDR3 length is 14 residues. V was clipped by 5 bases and J by 4 bases, with 14 bases between them. Germline loops: CDR1 SGHTA, CDR2 FQGNSA. CDR3 in amino acids: CASSPSGGLYGYTF. In DNA, the CDR3 is TGTGCCAGCAGCCCCTCGGGGGGACTCTATGGCTACACCTTC.

As to this clone: Mismatch with germline at one junction end may stem from a read error. The rearrangement links TRBV7-7 to TRBJ2-1, with 7 bases lining up with TRBD1. CDR1 is SSHAT and CDR2 is FNYEAQ in the germline V gene (reference sequence). The CDR3 runs to 13 residues. The CDR3 sequence is CASSLGRQGPQFF. CDR3 sequence (DNA): TGTGCTAGCAGCTTAGGCCGACAGGGCCCGCAGTTCTTC.

This chain joins TRBV6-5 and TRBJ2-1, with a weak D call TRBD2 (6 bases). From germline, CDR1 is MNHEY and CDR2 SVGAGI. Trimming left V 5 bases short and J 10 bases short, with 12 bases between. The CDR3 is made up of 12 amino acids. CDR3 in amino acids: CASSRLVKEQFF. The CDR3 bases are TGTGCCAGCAGTCGACTAGTCAAGGAGCAGTTCTTC.

The rearrangement joins TRBV7-9 to TRBJ2-7; D is possibly TRBD1 (6 bases). Trimming removed 2 bases at V and 0 bases at J, with 11 bases between. CDR3 length: 15 residues. Germline V gene lookup returns CDR1 SEHNR and CDR2 FQNEAQ (reference sequence). The CDR3 region is CASSLTGTYSYEQYF. The CDR3 DNA reads as TGTGCCAGCAGCTTAACCGGGACATACTCCTACGAGCAGTACTTC.

The V call is TRBV3-1 (or the pseudogene TRBV3-2), the J call TRBJ1-2; no clear D gene. V was shortened by 2 bases and J by 6 bases, with 7 bases between the two germline ends. Germline CDR1 is LGHDT and CDR2 is YNNKEL (reference sequence). CDR3 size: 12 residues. DNA for the CDR3: TGTGCCAGCAGCCAACTCCGCGATGGCTACACCTTC. As protein: CASSQLRDGYTF.

The chain links TRBV6-5 to TRBJ2-7; D perhaps matches TRBD2 (5 bases). The CDR3 is 13 residues long. Germline CDR1 MNHEY, CDR2 SVGAGI. Trimming cost V 2 bases and J 0 bases, with 5 bases left between them. As DNA, the CDR3 is TGTGCCAGCAGTTACACTAGCTCCTACGAGCAGTACTTC. Protein: CASSYTSSYEQYF.

V is TRBV5-1 and J is TRBJ2-7, with 14 bases matching TRBD2. The trim removed 4 bases at V and 1 base at J, leaving 7 bases unmatched. Germline CDR1 SGHRS, CDR2 YFSETQ. This CDR3 spans 17 amino acids. This CDR3 is CASSRGTSGSGSYEQYF. The CDR3 coding sequence is TGCGCCAGCAGCCGGGGGACTAGCGGGAGTGGATCCTACGAGCAGTACTTC.

This clone has a single count. J is TRBJ2-1 and V is TRBV29-1; 7 bases match TRBD1. The J segment lost 1 base and the V segment lost 2 bases, leaving 2 bases of the junction unmatched. The germline V gene encodes CDR1 SQVTM and CDR2 ANQGSEA. The CDR3 spans 14 residues. CDR3 DNA sequence: TGCAGCGTTGAACCGGGACAGTCCTACAATGAGCAGTTCTTC. This translates into CSVEPGQSYNEQFF.

The chain uses TRBV6-2 or TRBV6-3 and TRBJ2-5; 10 positions match TRBD2. The CDR3 runs 14 residues. V shed 4 bases, J shed 5 bases, and the junction held 4 bases outside the gene matches. Germline values: CDR1 MNHEY, CDR2 SVGEGT. CDR3 loop: CASSSSGGRETQYF. The CDR3 bases are TGTGCCAGCAGTTCTAGCGGGGGCAGGGAGACCCAGTACTTC.

A few counts support this clone. CDR3 in amino acids: CASSPKSGGLSAFF. The CDR3 nucleotides are TGTGCCAGCAGCCCGAAAAGTGGAGGTTTGAGCGCTTTCTTT. The chain links TRBV7-9 to TRBJ1-1; D gene unclear. CDR1 is SEHNR and CDR2 is FQNEAQ in the germline V gene (reference sequence). The CDR3 consists of 14 residues. Trimming took 5 bases from V and 11 from J, leaving 21 bases between them.

A single count supports this clone. The CDR3 DNA reads as TGCGCCAGCAGATCCAGGGTCGGAACGAACACTGAAGCTTTCTTT. It codes for CASRSRVGTNTEAFF. V is TRBV5-1 and J is TRBJ1-1; weak D call: TRBD1 (5 bases). V was pared by 5 bases and J by 1 base, with 15 bases between. There are 15 residues in the CDR3. The V gene's germline CDR1 is SGHRS and CDR2 YFSETQ.

V usage is TRBV4-1 and J usage is TRBJ1-1, with TRBD1 identical over 8 bases. CDR3 size: 16 residues. Germline V gives CDR1 MGHRA, CDR2 YSYEKL. After removal of 4 bases from V and 0 bases from J, the junction contained 7 bases not matched to a gene. The CDR3: CASSPGQGSMNTEAFF. For the CDR3, the DNA is TGCGCCAGCAGCCCAGGACAGGGATCCATGAACACTGAAGCTTTCTTT.

The rearrangement uses TRBV6-1 and TRBJ2-1; 7 bases are a match to TRBD1. The CDR3 has 16 residues. V dropped 4 bases and J dropped 3; count of bases not matched to a gene: 9. The germline V gene has CDR1 MNHNS and CDR2 SASEGT. CDR3 sequence: CASSVTFGQVYNEQFF. The CDR3 DNA is TGTGCCAGCAGTGTGACATTTGGACAGGTCTACAATGAGCAGTTCTTC.

The chain joins TRBV5-4 to TRBJ1-2, with TRBD1 identical over 8 bases. This CDR3 is 16 amino acids long. Germline V CDR1 and CDR2: SGHNT, YYREEE (reference sequence). V dropped 5 bases and J dropped 0; count of bases not matched to a gene: 9. CDR3 in amino acids: CASSLLTGGANYGYTF. In DNA, the CDR3 is TGTGCCAGCAGTCTACTAACAGGGGGAGCTAACTATGGCTACACCTTC.

This clone showed up just once. J is TRBJ2-7 and V is TRBV6-5; 8 bases are a match to TRBD1. The CDR3 consists of 14 residues. The germline V gene has CDR1 MNHEY and CDR2 SVGAGI. The V gene end was trimmed by 6 bases and the J gene end by 1 base; junction bases not matched to a gene: 5. CDR3 amino acids: CASSQGQVSYEQYF. CDR3 sequence (DNA): TGTGCCAGCAGCCAGGGACAGGTTTCCTACGAGCAGTACTTC.

The rearrangement links TRBV5-1 to TRBJ2-1; 10 nucleotides agree with TRBD2. Trimming at V came to 10 bases and at J to 8 bases, leaving 12 bases not matched to a gene. Germline V lookup: CDR1 SGHRS, CDR2 YFSETQ. CDR3 length equals 14 residues. CDR3 region: CASKRLAGQDEQFF. The CDR3 DNA is TGCGCCTCCAAAAGACTAGCGGGTCAGGATGAGCAGTTCTTC.

The chain uses TRBV12-3 or TRBV12-4 and TRBJ2-5; the D gene is possibly TRBD1 (6 bases). Trimming left V 8 bases short and J 3 bases short, with 10 bases between. The CDR3 consists of 12 residues. This CDR3 reads CASRRTEETQYF. DNA for the CDR3: TGTGCCAGCCGGCGGACAGAAGAGACCCAGTACTTC.

The chain joins TRBV2 to TRBJ1-5; D is unresolved. V was shortened by 6 bases and J by 2 bases, with 20 bases between the two germline ends. This CDR3 has 17 amino acids. Germline V gene data show CDR1 as SNHLY and CDR2 as FYNNEI. CDR3 in amino acids: CASSRDSGLMGNQPQHF. The CDR3 region has the DNA TGTGCCAGCAGCCGGGATAGCGGCTTAATGGGCAATCAGCCCCAGCATTTT.

The rearrangement uses TRBV20-1 and TRBJ2-5; no clear D gene. Germline CDR1 DFQATT, CDR2 SNEGSKA (reference sequence). V was clipped by 6 bases and J by 2 bases, with 7 bases between them. The CDR3 is 11 residues long. CDR3 coding DNA: TGCAGTGCCAACTGGCAAGAGACCCAGTACTTC. This translates into CSANWQETQYF.

V is TRBV10-1 and J is TRBJ1-5, with D possibly matching TRBD1 (5 bases). The CDR3 is 16 residues long. Trimming stripped 3 bases from V and 6 bases from J, with 18 bases between. The V gene's germline CDR1 is WNHNN and CDR2 SYGVQD (reference sequence). The DNA for the CDR3 is TGCGCCAGCAGTGATCGGGGGTCCCACTCTATTCAGCCCCAGCATTTT. This sequence encodes CASSDRGSHSIQPQHF.

This clone occurred a few times. V and J are TRBV3-1 (or the pseudogene TRBV3-2) and TRBJ2-2; D perhaps matches TRBD1 (6 bases). Trimming shortened V by 1 base and J by 7 bases, and 16 bases separated the two germline ends. The CDR3 is made up of 16 amino acids. CDR1 and CDR2 from the germline V gene are LGHDT and YNNKEL (reference sequence). In DNA form, the CDR3 reads TGTGCCAGCAGCCAAGCCCTCCTTATCAGGGGCGGGGAGCTGTTTTTT. This encodes CASSQALLIRGGELFF.

This clone was detected a few times. The V gene is TRBV6-5, the J gene TRBJ2-1; TRBD2 might be the D (6 bases). The V gene lost 6 bases and the J gene lost 12 bases, with 18 bases spanning the gap. The germline CDR1 and CDR2 sequences are MNHEY and SVGAGI. The CDR3 contains 13 residues. The CDR3 region has the DNA TGTGCCAGCAGACAACCGGGAGTCGACTCGCAGTTCTTC. Encoded protein: CASRQPGVDSQFF.